Here is one T cell receptor (beta chain) with its context. Its antigen is as yet unknown. Germline V gene sequence: CDR1 LGHDT, CDR2 YNNKEL (reference sequence). V was trimmed by 0 bases and J by 4 bases, leaving 9 bases between them. This CDR3 region has 14 residues. This entry comes from a study of T cell repertoires in cytomegalovirus infection. Study as a whole: Through public TCR beta signatures, both CMV infection and matching HLA type were indicated.

MiXCR, applied by TCRdb to the reads, yields one record per CDR3 protein. Among roughly 640,000 distinct CDR3 sequences listed, 20% to 25% were seen once. Overall study findings and caveats: Identification of carriers of CMV plus the relevant HLA was achieved through cumulative public TCR beta family frequency.

This sequence joins TRBV3-1 and TRBJ1-1; the D gene is possibly TRBD1 (5 bases). Sequenced input: CD8+ T cells from PBMCs. The sequence derives from a human donor in good health (CMV status not recorded). Some clones in this sample may be carry-over from other donors' samples. The CDR3 sequence: CASSQDLGPTEAFF. For the CDR3, the DNA is TGTGCCAGCAGCCAAGATCTGGGGCCCACTGAAGCTTTCTTT.